One TCR beta chain is described in this entry. Antigen unknown. This sample is part of a study of cytomegalovirus exposure and HLA in healthy donors. Study-wide results and limits: Sequencing depth roughly uniform across donors was assumed in presence/absence analyses. Sequencing probably produced one cluster of sequence variants that were highly shared. Relative to the roughly 690-donor mean, N-insertions were reportedly fewer in an Asian-associated ancestry cluster in a later analysis. About 87% or about 30% of the time was how often most TCR beta V segments were productive, according to an earlier analysis.

V lost 5 bases and J 6 bases, leaving 10 bases between the germline ends. The CDR3 has 13 residues. Germline CDR1 and CDR2: SEHNR and FQNEAQ (reference sequence). Both 60 Vbeta primers and 13 Jbeta primers went into the PCR. Data came from immunoSEQ multiplex PCR; TCRdb stores just in-frame clones and leaves some out. This sample carries some 170,000 clones, 80% to 90% of them seen once, and the ten largest clones take around a tenth. The specimen sequenced was PBMCs. The source of this sequence is a man over 45 in good health and CMV-seropositive. V and J are TRBV7-9 and TRBJ2-2; D remains unclear. CDR3 DNA: TGTGCCAGCAGCGCTACGTCCTCCGGGGAGCTGTTTTTT. It is translated as CASSATSSGELFF. Full variable domain (rest looked up from reference TRBV7-9 and TRBJ2-2): DTGVSQNPRHKITKRGQNVTFRCDPISEHNRLYWYRQTLGQGPEFLTYFQNEAQLEKSRLLSDRFSAERPKGSFSTLEIQRTEQGDSAMYLCASSATSSGELFFGEGSRLTVL.